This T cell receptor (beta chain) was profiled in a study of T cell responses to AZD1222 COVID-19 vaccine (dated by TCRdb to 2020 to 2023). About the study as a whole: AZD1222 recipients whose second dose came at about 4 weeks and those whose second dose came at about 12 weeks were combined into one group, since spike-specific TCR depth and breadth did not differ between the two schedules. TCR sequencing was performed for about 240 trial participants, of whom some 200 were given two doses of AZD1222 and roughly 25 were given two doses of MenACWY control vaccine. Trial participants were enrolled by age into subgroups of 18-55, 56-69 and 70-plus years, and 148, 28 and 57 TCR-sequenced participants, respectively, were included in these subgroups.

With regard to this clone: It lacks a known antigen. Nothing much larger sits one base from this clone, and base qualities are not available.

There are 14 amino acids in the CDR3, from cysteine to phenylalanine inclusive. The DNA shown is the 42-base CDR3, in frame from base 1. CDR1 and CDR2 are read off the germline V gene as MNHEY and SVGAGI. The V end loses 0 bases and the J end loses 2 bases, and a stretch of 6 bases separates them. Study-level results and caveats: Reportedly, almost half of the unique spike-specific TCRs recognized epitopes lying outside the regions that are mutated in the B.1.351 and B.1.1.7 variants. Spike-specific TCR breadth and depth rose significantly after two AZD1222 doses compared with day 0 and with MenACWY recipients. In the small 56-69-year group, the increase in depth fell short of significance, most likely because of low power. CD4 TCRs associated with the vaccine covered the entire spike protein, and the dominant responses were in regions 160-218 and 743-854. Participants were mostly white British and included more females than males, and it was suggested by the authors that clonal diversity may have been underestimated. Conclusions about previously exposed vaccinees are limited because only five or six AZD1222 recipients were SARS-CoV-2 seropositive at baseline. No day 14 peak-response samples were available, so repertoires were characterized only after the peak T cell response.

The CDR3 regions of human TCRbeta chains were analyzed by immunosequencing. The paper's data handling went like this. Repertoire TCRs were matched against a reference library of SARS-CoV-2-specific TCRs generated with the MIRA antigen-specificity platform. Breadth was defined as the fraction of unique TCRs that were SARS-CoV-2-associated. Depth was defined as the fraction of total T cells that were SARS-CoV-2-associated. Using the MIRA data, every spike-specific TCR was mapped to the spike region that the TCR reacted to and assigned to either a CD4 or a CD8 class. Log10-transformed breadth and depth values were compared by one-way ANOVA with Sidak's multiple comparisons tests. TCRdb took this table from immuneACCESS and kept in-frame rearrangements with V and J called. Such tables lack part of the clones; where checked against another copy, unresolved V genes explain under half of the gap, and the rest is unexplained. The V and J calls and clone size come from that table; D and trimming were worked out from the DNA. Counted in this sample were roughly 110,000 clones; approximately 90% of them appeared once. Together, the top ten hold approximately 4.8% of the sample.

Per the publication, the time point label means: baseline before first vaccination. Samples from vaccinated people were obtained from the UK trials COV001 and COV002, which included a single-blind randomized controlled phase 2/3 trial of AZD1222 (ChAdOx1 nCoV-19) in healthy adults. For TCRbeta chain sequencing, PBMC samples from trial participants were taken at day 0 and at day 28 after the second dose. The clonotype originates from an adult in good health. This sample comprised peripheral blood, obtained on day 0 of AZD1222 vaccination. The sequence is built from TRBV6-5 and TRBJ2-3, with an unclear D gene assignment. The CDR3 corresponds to CASSYSTSTDTQYF. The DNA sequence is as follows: TGTGCCAGCAGTTACTCGACCTCCACAGATACGCAGTATTTT.